The rows below give T cell receptor beta chains drawn from one sample of a study of post-analysis software for immune sequencing data. In TCRdb, the PCR reads were re-called with MiXCR into one record per CDR3 protein. The sample consists of about 770,000 distinct CDR3 sequences, around 42% of them appearing once. The sequenced material came from blood. The origin of the receptors is a girl aged 10-17 years with multiple sclerosis. The CDR3 runs from the conserved cysteine through the conserved F or W. D genes are given only for firm matches. Only some rows state a clone size, as once, few, many or a class for expanded clones.

d_gene: NA; j_gene: TRBJ2-7; v_gene: TRBV27; abundance: few; CDR3aa: CASSPSGRGSYEQYF; CDR3nt: TGTGCCAGCAGTCCCTCAGGGCGGGGAAGCTACGAGCAGTACTTC
d_gene: NA; j_gene: TRBJ2-5; v_gene: TRBV20-1; abundance: NA; CDR3aa: CSASLSVQETQYF; CDR3nt: TGCAGTGCTAGCTTATCGGTCCAAGAGACCCAGTACTTC
d_gene: NA; j_gene: TRBJ2-1; v_gene: TRBV10-2; abundance: few; CDR3aa: CATRAGRGAEQFF; CDR3nt: TGCGCCACCCGGGCAGGCCGGGGGGCTGAGCAGTTCTTC
d_gene: TRBD2; j_gene: TRBJ2-3; v_gene: TRBV7-7; abundance: NA; CDR3aa: CASSSTSAGGDTQYF; CDR3nt: TGTGCTAGCAGCTCCACTAGCGCCGGAGGAGATACGCAGTATTTT
d_gene: TRBD1; j_gene: TRBJ1-2; v_gene: TRBV28; abundance: NA; CDR3aa: CASSFRGTGGGYTF; CDR3nt: TGTGCCAGCAGTTTCCGTGGGACAGGGGGAGGCTACACCTTC
d_gene: NA; j_gene: TRBJ1-2; v_gene: TRBV7-2; abundance: NA; CDR3aa: CASSPNLGTEGYTF; CDR3nt: TGTGCCAGCAGCCCAAACCTCGGGACGGAGGGCTACACCTTC
d_gene: TRBD2; j_gene: TRBJ2-1; v_gene: TRBV20-1; abundance: NA; CDR3aa: CSASRTSGSNEQFF; CDR3nt: TGCAGTGCTTCCCGGACTAGCGGGAGTAATGAGCAGTTCTTC
d_gene: NA; j_gene: TRBJ1-2; v_gene: TRBV6-6; abundance: once; CDR3aa: CASSDDVGVGYTF; CDR3nt: TGTGCCAGCAGTGACGATGTCGGGGTTGGCTACACCTTC
d_gene: NA; j_gene: TRBJ1-5; v_gene: TRBV20-1; abundance: few; CDR3aa: CSARRGEWDQPQHF; CDR3nt: TGCAGTGCTAGACGGGGGGAGTGGGATCAGCCCCAGCATTTT
d_gene: NA; j_gene: TRBJ1-1; v_gene: TRBV15; abundance: once; CDR3aa: CATSRGRGGTEAFF; CDR3nt: TGTGCCACCAGCAGAGGGAGGGGGGGGACTGAAGCTTTCTTT
d_gene: NA; j_gene: TRBJ2-3; v_gene: TRBV7-2; abundance: few; CDR3aa: CASSLGAGVIPDTQYF; CDR3nt: TGTGCCAGCAGTTTGGGGGCGGGAGTTATTCCAGATACGCAGTATTTT
d_gene: NA; j_gene: TRBJ2-5; v_gene: TRBV21-1; abundance: NA; CDR3aa: CTSPDRRPQETQYF; CDR3nt: TGCACCTCACCGGACAGGCGGCCTCAAGAGACCCAGTACTTC
d_gene: NA; j_gene: TRBJ2-1; v_gene: TRBV5-1; abundance: NA; CDR3aa: CVSSLSEGAYNEQFF; CDR3nt: TGCGTCAGCAGCTTGTCGGAGGGGGCCTACAATGAGCAGTTCTTC
d_gene: TRBD1; j_gene: TRBJ1-1; v_gene: TRBV20-1; abundance: NA; CDR3aa: CSARPGGTEAFF; CDR3nt: TGCAGTGCTAGGCCAGGGGGAACTGAAGCTTTCTTT
d_gene: TRBD1; j_gene: TRBJ2-3; v_gene: TRBV29-1; abundance: NA; CDR3aa: CSGQGSDTQYF; CDR3nt: TGCAGCGGACAGGGCTCAGATACGCAGTATTTT
d_gene: NA; j_gene: TRBJ2-7; v_gene: TRBV4-1; abundance: few; CDR3aa: CASSAGTPTYEQYF; CDR3nt: TGCGCCAGCAGCGCCGGGACACCGACCTACGAGCAGTACTTC
d_gene: TRBD2; j_gene: TRBJ2-1; v_gene: TRBV2; abundance: NA; CDR3aa: CASIVLASGRDNEQFF; CDR3nt: TGTGCCAGCATTGTCTTGGCTAGCGGGAGGGACAATGAGCAGTTCTTC
d_gene: TRBD1; j_gene: TRBJ2-4; v_gene: TRBV18; abundance: NA; CDR3aa: CASSPIGTGGISAKNIQYF; CDR3nt: TGTGCCAGCTCCCCCATAGGGACAGGGGGCATCTCGGCCAAAAACATTCAGTACTTC
d_gene: TRBD1; j_gene: TRBJ2-4; v_gene: TRBV27; abundance: NA; CDR3aa: CASSLTGTGVGNIQYF; CDR3nt: TGTGCCAGCAGTTTAACCGGGACAGGGGTAGGCAACATTCAGTACTTC
d_gene: NA; j_gene: TRBJ2-3; v_gene: TRBV3-1; abundance: NA; CDR3aa: CASSQDRSFLLPDTQYF; CDR3nt: TGTGCCAGCAGCCAAGATCGGAGCTTCTTACTGCCAGATACGCAGTATTTT
d_gene: NA; j_gene: TRBJ2-5; v_gene: TRBV20-1; abundance: NA; CDR3aa: CSVPVQGSGETQYF; CDR3nt: TGCAGTGTCCCAGTTCAGGGGTCAGGGGAGACCCAGTACTTC
d_gene: NA; j_gene: TRBJ2-1; v_gene: TRBV7-6; abundance: few; CDR3aa: CASSPDYYYNEQFF; CDR3nt: TGTGCCAGCAGCCCTGACTATTACTACAATGAGCAGTTCTTC
d_gene: TRBD2; j_gene: TRBJ2-1; v_gene: TRBV3-1; abundance: NA; CDR3aa: CASSDTTGTSGRLSYEQFF; CDR3nt: TGTGCCAGCAGCGATACAACCGGGACTAGCGGGAGACTCTCCTACGAGCAGTTCTTC
d_gene: NA; j_gene: TRBJ2-7; v_gene: TRBV15; abundance: NA; CDR3aa: CATSSLTREQYF; CDR3nt: TGTGCCACCAGCAGCCTCACGCGCGAGCAGTACTTC
d_gene: NA; j_gene: TRBJ2-2; v_gene: TRBV6-1; abundance: NA; CDR3aa: CASRGPNTGELFF; CDR3nt: TGTGCCAGCAGGGGGCCTAACACCGGGGAGCTGTTTTTT
d_gene: TRBD2; j_gene: TRBJ2-7; v_gene: TRBV29-1; abundance: few; CDR3aa: CSVEDSGGYEQYF; CDR3nt: TGCAGCGTCGAGGATAGCGGGGGCTACGAGCAGTACTTC